These 27 T cell receptor beta chains were all obtained from the same sample, sequenced in a study of monozygotic twins with inflammatory bowel disease. TCRdb re-analyzed the 5' RACE reads; it lists each CDR3 protein once, without DNA. The listing contains 85,000 to 110,000 distinct CDR3 sequences. The sequencing sample was made of blood. The receptors stem from a human donor with ulcerative colitis or Crohn's disease, or a healthy co-twin of an affected twin (not recorded which).

The chain joins TRBV6-5 to TRBJ1-5. Germline V lookup: CDR1 MNHEY, CDR2 SVGAGI. CDR3 length: 13 amino acids. The CDR3 here is CASSPGPNQPQHF.

The chain has TRBV3-1 and TRBJ1-1; the D gene TCRdb calls, TRBD1, cannot be checked with no DNA. The CDR3 totals 17 residues. Germline V gene data show CDR1 as LGHDT and CDR2 as YNNKEL (reference sequence). The CDR3 protein is CASSHWTGVLMNTEAFF.

The chain has TRBV12-3 or TRBV12-4 and TRBJ2-1; the TRBD1 assignment by TCRdb is unverifiable without DNA. The CDR3 totals 13 residues. The CDR3 sequence is CASSLRNGGEQFF.

V is TRBV12-3 or TRBV12-4 and J is TRBJ1-5; TCRdb's assignment of TRBD1 cannot be checked, as there is no DNA. The CDR3 sequence is 15 residues long. CDR3 residues: CASSQRGIINQPQHF.

The CDR3 sequence is CSAVGESMTQYF. This rearrangement joins TRBV29-1 to TRBJ2-5; TCRdb calls TRBD1, which cannot be checked without DNA. Looked up from germline, CDR1 is SQVTM and CDR2 is ANQGSEA. The CDR3 totals 12 residues.

The chain joins TRBV6-2 or TRBV6-3 to TRBJ1-1; TCRdb selects TRBD1, and the lack of DNA leaves this call unchecked. The CDR3 is made up of 15 amino acids. The germline V gene has CDR1 MNHEY and CDR2 SVGEGT. The CDR3 reads CASTDRGKVNTEAFF.

V gene TRBV12-3 or TRBV12-4 combines with J gene TRBJ2-2; TCRdb reports TRBD2, a call that lacks DNA to check it against. CDR3 length: 15 residues. CDR3 sequence reads: CASSLLAGGTGELFF.

The chain is built from TRBV6-1 and TRBJ1-1. The germline gives CDR1 MNHNS, CDR2 SASEGT. CDR3 length: 11 amino acids. CDR3 amino acids: CASDRKAGAFF.

The V gene is TRBV10-3, the J gene TRBJ2-3; the TRBD2 assignment by TCRdb is unverifiable without DNA. Per germline, CDR1 ENHRY and CDR2 SYGVKD. The CDR3 has 16 amino acids. The CDR3 reads CAISESSGRVADTQYF.

This chain joins TRBV2 and TRBJ2-1; checking the TCRdb D call of TRBD1 is not possible without DNA. The CDR3 has 15 residues. Per the germline V gene, CDR1 is SNHLY and CDR2 is FYNNEI. This CDR3 reads CASSEMGQGHDEQFF.

The rearrangement joins TRBV9 to TRBJ2-2; there is no DNA to check the TCRdb D call of TRBD1. The CDR3 loop spans 16 amino acids. Germline V lookup: CDR1 SGDLS, CDR2 YYNGEE. CDR3 in amino acids: CASSYFGTTNTGELFF.

This chain links TRBV10-3 with TRBJ1-6; TCRdb's D call of TRBD1 is untestable without DNA. The germline V gene encodes CDR1 ENHRY and CDR2 SYGVKD. CDR3 length: 14 residues. CDR3 loop: CAISQGGASSPLHF.

The V call is TRBV5-1, the J call TRBJ1-6. CDR1 SGHRS and CDR2 YFSETQ come from the germline V gene. The CDR3 has 15 residues. Here the CDR3 reads CASSLADDPNSPLHF.

The chain is built from TRBV18 and TRBJ2-3; lacking DNA, the TRBD2 call made by TCRdb goes unchecked. CDR3 length: 16 amino acids. CDR1 and CDR2 (germline): KGHSH, LQKENI. The CDR3: CASSAGTSGSADTQYF.

V and J are TRBV28 and TRBJ2-5; there is no DNA to check the TCRdb D call of TRBD2. The V gene's germline CDR1 is MDHEN and CDR2 SYDVKM. This CDR3 comprises 18 residues. The CDR3 loop reads CASSLPLRGGAGQETQYF. The full variable domain, in which reference TRBV28 and TRBJ2-5 provide the parts outside the CDR3, is DVKVTQSSRYLVKRTGEKVFLECVQDMDHENMFWYRQDPGLGLRLIYFSYDVKMKEKGDIPEGYSVSREKKERFSLILESASTNQTSMYLCASSLPLRGGAGQETQYFGPGTRLLVL.

The J gene is TRBJ1-5, the V gene TRBV12-3 or TRBV12-4; the TRBD1 assignment by TCRdb is unverifiable without DNA. The CDR3 has 14 residues. CDR3 amino acids: CASSQGQFNQPQHF.

The chain recombines TRBV5-1 with TRBJ2-3; as DNA is missing, the TRBD1 call by TCRdb cannot be tested. Germline CDR1 is SGHRS and CDR2 is YFSETQ. The CDR3 consists of 15 residues. CDR3 sequence reads: CASSSPGQGTDTQYF.

This sequence joins TRBV11-2 and TRBJ2-1; TCRdb's assignment of TRBD1 cannot be checked, as there is no DNA. Germline CDR1 reads SGHAT; CDR2 reads FQNNGV. CDR3 length: 12 residues. Here the CDR3 reads CASSRAHNEQFF. The complete variable domain, with remaining parts taken from reference TRBV11-2 and TRBJ2-1, reads EAGVAQSPRYKIIEKRQSVAFWCNPISGHATLYWYQQILGQGPKLLIQFQNNGVVDDSQLPKDRFSAERLKGVDSTLKIQPAKLEDSAVYLCASSRAHNEQFFGPGTRLTVL.

The chain carries TRBV6-2 or TRBV6-3 and TRBJ2-1. The germline CDR1 and CDR2 sequences are MNHEY and SVGEGT. The CDR3 is made up of 16 amino acids. CDR3 sequence: CASSPEVFSSYNEQFF.

The chain joins TRBV5-1 to TRBJ2-7; absent DNA, TCRdb's TRBD1 call cannot be checked. The germline CDR1 and CDR2 sequences are SGHRS and YFSETQ. CDR3 length: 13 amino acids. The CDR3 reads CASSPGDRYEQYF. Supplemented by reference TRBV5-1 and TRBJ2-7, the full variable domain reads KAGVTQTPRYLIKTRGQQVTLSCSPISGHRSVSWYQQTPGQGLQFLFEYFSETQRNKGNFPGRFSGRQFSNSRSEMNVSTLELGDSALYLCASSPGDRYEQYFGPGTRLTVT.

This chain joins TRBV6-5 and TRBJ2-1; TCRdb's D call of TRBD2 is untestable without DNA. This CDR3 has 13 amino acids. Germline V gene data show CDR1 as MNHEY and CDR2 as SVGAGI. The CDR3 region is CASRDYSYNEQFF.

The gene calls are TRBV7-8 and TRBJ2-6. There are 19 residues in the CDR3. Germline CDR1 reads SGHVS; CDR2 reads FQNEAQ. This chain's CDR3 is CASSLYLSVEYSGANVLTF.

The chain recombines TRBV6-5 with TRBJ1-2. The CDR3 consists of 12 residues. Per the germline V gene, CDR1 is MNHEY and CDR2 is SVGAGI. The CDR3 sequence: CASSYSGRSYTF.

The chain employs TRBV20-1 and TRBJ1-6. The V gene's germline CDR1 is DFQATT and CDR2 SNEGSKA (reference sequence). This CDR3 comprises 14 residues. CDR3 region: CSARALLENSPLHF.

This chain uses TRBV5-1 with TRBJ1-2; TCRdb outputs TRBD1, but without DNA this stays unchecked. The CDR3 extends over 14 amino acids. Looked up from germline, CDR1 is SGHRS and CDR2 is YFSETQ. The CDR3 sequence is CASSLPGQAYGYTF.

The chain recombines TRBV5-1 with TRBJ1-1; TCRdb outputs TRBD1, but without DNA this stays unchecked. This CDR3 spans 16 amino acids. Germline V gene sequence: CDR1 SGHRS, CDR2 YFSETQ. This CDR3 is CASSPRPAQANTEAFF.

V gene TRBV7-2 combines with J gene TRBJ2-3; the D gene TCRdb calls, TRBD1, cannot be checked with no DNA. The CDR3 contains 14 residues. Germline V CDR1 and CDR2: SGHTA, FQGNSA. The CDR3 region is CASRRTGVSDTQYF.